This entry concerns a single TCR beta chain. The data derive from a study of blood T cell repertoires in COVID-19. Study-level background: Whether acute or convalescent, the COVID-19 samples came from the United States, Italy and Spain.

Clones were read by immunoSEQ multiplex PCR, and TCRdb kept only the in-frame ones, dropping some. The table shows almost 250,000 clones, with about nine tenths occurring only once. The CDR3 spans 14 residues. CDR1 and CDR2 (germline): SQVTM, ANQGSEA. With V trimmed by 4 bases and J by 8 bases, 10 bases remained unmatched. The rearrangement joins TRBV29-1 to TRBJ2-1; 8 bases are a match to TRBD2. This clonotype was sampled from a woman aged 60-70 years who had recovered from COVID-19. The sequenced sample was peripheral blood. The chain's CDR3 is CSVVSGSGVDEQFF. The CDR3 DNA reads TGCAGCGTTGTCAGTGGTAGCGGGGTCGATGAGCAGTTCTTC.